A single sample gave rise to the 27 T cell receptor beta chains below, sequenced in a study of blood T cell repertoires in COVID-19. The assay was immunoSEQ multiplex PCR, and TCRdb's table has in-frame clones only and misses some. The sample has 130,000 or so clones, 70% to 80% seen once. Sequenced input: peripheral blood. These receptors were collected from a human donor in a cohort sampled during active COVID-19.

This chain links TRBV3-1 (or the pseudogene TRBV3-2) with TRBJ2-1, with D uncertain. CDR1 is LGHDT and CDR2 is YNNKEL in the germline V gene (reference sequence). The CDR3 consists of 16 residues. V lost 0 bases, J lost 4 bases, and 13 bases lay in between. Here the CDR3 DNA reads TGTGCCAGCAGCCAAGAGTACCACATTTTGTACAATGAGCAGTTCTTC. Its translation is CASSQEYHILYNEQFF.

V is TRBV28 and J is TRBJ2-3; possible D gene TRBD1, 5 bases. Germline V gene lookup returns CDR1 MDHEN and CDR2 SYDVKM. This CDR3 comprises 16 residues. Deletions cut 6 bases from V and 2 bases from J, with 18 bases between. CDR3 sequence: CASRPVRGHLTDTQYF. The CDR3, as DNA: TGTGCCAGCAGGCCCGTTCGTGGACACCTCACAGATACGCAGTATTTT.

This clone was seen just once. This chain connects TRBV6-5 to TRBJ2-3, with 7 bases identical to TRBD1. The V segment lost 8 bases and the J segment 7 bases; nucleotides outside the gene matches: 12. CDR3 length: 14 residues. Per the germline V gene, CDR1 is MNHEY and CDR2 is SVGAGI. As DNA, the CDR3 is TGTGCCAGCGGACCGACAGGGCAAAGGAATACGCAGTATTTT. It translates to CASGPTGQRNTQYF.

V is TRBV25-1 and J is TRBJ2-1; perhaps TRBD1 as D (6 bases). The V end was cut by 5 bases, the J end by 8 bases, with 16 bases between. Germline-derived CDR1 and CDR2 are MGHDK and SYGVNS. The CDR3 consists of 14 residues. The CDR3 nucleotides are TGTGCCAGCAGTAAGGGACACGGCCGTGATGAGCAGTTCTTC. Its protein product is CASSKGHGRDEQFF.

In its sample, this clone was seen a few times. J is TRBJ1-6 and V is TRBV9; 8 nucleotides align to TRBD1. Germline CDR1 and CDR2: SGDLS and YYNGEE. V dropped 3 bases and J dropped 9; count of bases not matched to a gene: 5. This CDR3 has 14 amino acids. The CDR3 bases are TGTGCCAGCAGCGGACAGGGGAATGGTTCACCCCTCCACTTT. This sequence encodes CASSGQGNGSPLHF.

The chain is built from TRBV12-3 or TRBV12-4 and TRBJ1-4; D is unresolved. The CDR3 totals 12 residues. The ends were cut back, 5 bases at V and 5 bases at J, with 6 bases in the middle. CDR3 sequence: CASSPPNEKLFF. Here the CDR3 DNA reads TGTGCCAGCAGTCCCCCGAATGAAAAACTGTTTTTT.

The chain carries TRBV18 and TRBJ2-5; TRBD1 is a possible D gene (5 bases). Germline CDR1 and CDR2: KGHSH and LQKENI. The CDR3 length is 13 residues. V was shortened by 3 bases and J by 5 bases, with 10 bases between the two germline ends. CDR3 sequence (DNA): TGTGCCAGCTCACCCGACAGAAGGGAGACCCAGTACTTC. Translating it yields CASSPDRRETQYF.

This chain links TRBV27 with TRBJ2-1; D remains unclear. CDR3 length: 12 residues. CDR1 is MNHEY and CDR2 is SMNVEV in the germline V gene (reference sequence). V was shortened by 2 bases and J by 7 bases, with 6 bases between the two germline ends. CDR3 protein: CASSLRRNEQFF. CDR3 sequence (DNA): TGTGCCAGCAGTTTACGGCGGAATGAGCAGTTCTTC.

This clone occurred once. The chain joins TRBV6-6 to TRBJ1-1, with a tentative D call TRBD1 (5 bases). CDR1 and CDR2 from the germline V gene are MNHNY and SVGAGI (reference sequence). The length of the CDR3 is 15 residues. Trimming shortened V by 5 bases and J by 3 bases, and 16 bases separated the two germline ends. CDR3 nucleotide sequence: TGTGCCAGCAGTCCTAGGGGCCAAGGGGACACTGAAGCTTTCTTT. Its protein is CASSPRGQGDTEAFF.

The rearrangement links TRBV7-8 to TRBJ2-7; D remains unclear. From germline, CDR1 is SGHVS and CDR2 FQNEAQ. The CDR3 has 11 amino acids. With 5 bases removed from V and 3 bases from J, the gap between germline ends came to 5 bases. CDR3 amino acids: CASSPHYEQYF. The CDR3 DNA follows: TGTGCCAGCAGCCCCCACTACGAGCAGTACTTC.

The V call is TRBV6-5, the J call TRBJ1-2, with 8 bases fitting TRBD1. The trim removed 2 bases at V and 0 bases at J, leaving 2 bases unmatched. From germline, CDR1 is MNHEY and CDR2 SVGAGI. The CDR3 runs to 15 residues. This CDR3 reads CASSYGDRTNYGYTF. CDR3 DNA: TGTGCCAGCAGTTACGGGGACAGGACTAACTATGGCTACACCTTC.

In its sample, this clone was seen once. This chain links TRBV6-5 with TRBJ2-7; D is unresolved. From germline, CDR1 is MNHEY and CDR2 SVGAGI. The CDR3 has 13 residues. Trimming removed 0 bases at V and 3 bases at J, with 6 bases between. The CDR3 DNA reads TGTGCCAGCAGTTACTCGCTAAGCTACGAGCAGTACTTC. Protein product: CASSYSLSYEQYF.

CDR3 coding DNA: TGTGCCAGCAGTGAAGGGACAGATAACAATGAGCAGTTCTTC. Residues: CASSEGTDNNEQFF. The rearrangement links TRBV6-4 to TRBJ2-1, with TRBD1 matching over 7 bases. CDR1 is MRHNA and CDR2 is SNTAGT in the germline V gene. V dropped 3 bases and J dropped 5; count of bases not matched to a gene: 4. This CDR3 is 14 amino acids long.

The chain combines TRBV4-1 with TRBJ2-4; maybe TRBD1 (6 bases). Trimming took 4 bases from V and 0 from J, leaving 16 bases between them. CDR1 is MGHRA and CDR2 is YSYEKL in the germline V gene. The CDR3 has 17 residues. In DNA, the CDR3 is TGCGCCAGCAGCCTGGGGACATGGGAACTAGCCAAAAACATTCAGTACTTC. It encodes CASSLGTWELAKNIQYF.

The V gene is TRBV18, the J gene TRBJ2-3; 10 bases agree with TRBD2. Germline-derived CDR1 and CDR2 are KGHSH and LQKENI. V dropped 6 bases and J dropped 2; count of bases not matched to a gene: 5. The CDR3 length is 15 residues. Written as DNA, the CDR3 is TGTGCCAGCTCCTTAGCGGGGGGCACCACAGATACGCAGTATTTT. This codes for CASSLAGGTTDTQYF.

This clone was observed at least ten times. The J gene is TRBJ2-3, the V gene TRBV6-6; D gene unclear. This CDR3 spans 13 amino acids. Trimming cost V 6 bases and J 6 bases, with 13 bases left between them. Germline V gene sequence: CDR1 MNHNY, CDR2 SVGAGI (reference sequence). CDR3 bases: TGTGCCAGCAGATCCCCTACTTGGGATACGCAGTATTTT. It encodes CASRSPTWDTQYF.

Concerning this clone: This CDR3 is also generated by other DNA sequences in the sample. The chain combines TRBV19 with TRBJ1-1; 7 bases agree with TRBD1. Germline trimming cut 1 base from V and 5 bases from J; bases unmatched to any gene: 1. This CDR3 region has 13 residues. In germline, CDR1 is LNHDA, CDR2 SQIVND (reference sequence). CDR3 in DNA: TGTGCCAGTAGTATAGCAGGGGGAACTGAAGCTTTCTTT. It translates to CASSIAGGTEAFF.

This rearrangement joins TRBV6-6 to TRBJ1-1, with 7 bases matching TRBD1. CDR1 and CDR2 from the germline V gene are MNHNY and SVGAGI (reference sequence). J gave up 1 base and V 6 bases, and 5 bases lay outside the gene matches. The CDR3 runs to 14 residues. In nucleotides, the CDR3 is TGTGCCAGCAGCTTACGGACAGGGAACACTGAAGCTTTCTTT. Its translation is CASSLRTGNTEAFF.

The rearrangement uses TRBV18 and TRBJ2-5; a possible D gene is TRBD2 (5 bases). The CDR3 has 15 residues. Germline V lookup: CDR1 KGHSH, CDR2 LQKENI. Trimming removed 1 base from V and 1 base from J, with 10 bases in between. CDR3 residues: CASSPLSSSQETQYF. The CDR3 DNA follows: TGTGCCAGCTCACCACTATCTAGCAGCCAAGAGACCCAGTACTTC.

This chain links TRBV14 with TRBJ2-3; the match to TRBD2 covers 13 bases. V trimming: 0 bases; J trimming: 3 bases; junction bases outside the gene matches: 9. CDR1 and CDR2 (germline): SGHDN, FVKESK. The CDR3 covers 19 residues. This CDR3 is CASSQESPGLAGRTDTQYF. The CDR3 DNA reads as TGTGCCAGCAGCCAAGAGTCACCGGGACTAGCGGGGAGGACAGATACGCAGTATTTT.

The CDR3 DNA follows: TGTGCCAGCCCCGCGAGACCCTCAGGGGGCGCCGAAAGGGAAGCTTTCTTT. Encoded protein: CASPARPSGGAEREAFF. V usage is TRBV5-4 and J usage is TRBJ1-1; TRBD1 agrees at 8 bases. V trimming: 7 bases; J trimming: 8 bases; junction bases outside the gene matches: 22. The germline CDR1 and CDR2 sequences are SGHNT and YYREEE (reference sequence). CDR3 length: 17 amino acids.

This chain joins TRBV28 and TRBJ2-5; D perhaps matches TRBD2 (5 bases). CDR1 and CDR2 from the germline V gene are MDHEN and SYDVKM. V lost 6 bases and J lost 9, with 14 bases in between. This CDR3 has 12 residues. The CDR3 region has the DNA TGTGCCAGCAGCCGGATTAGAGGGCCCCAGTACTTC. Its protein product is CASSRIRGPQYF.

The CDR3, as DNA: TGTGCCAGTAGTATAGGCTCTAGCTCCTACAATGAGCAGTTCTTC. Translating it yields CASSIGSSSYNEQFF. The rearrangement uses TRBV19 and TRBJ2-1; D is undetermined. The CDR3 sequence is 15 residues long. V lost 1 base and J lost 0, with 7 bases in between. Germline V gene lookup returns CDR1 LNHDA and CDR2 SQIVND (reference sequence).

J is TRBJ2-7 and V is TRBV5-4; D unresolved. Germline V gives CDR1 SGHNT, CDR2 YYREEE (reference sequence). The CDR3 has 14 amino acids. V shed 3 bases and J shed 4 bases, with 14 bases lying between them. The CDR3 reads CASSSSGRIYEQYF. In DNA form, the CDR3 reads TGTGCCAGCAGCTCCTCTGGCAGAATATACGAGCAGTACTTC.

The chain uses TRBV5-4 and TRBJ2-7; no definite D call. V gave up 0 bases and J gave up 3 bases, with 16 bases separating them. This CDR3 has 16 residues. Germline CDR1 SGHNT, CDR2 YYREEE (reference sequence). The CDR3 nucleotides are TGTGCCAGCAGCTTGGCCTCCAGGTCGGATATCTACGAGCAGTACTTC. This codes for CASSLASRSDIYEQYF.

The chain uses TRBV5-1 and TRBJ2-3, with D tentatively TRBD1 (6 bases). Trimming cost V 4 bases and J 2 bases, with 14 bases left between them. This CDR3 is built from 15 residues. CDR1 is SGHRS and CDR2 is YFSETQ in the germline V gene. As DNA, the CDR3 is TGCGCCAGCAGCCTTCGACAGGATTTCACAGATACGCAGTATTTT. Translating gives CASSLRQDFTDTQYF.

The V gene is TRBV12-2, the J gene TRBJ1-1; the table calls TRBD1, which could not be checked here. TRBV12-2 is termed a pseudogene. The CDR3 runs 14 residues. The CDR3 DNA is TGTGCAAGTCGCCCCCTGACAGGCCTCACTGAAGCTTTCTTT. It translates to CASRPLTGLTEAFF.